A single sample is the source of the 10 T cell receptor beta chains below, sequenced in a study of human T cells and chemical hapten exposure. From the RACE reads, TCRdb called clonotypes with MiXCR, one entry per CDR3 protein. The profile covers 360,000 or so distinct CDR3 sequences, with roughly 6.3% appearing a single time and around 6.1% taken by the ten largest. Indicated time point: patch test 2, 6 weeks after DPC sensitization. The treatment denotes: therapeutic diphenylcyclopropenone sensitization with weekly scalp DPC. The starting material was whole blood, obtained in connection with sensitization to the hapten diphenylcyclopropenone (DPC). These receptors originate from a woman aged 18-30 years with alopecia areata. Some clones in this sample may be carry-over from other donors' samples.

This clonotype was detected a few times. This rearrangement joins TRBV5-1 to TRBJ2-3; a possible D gene is TRBD2 (5 bases). The germline V gene encodes CDR1 SGHRS and CDR2 YFSETQ. Trimming took off 0 bases at V and 4 bases at J, with 18 bases between the two ends. The CDR3 is made up of 17 amino acids. The CDR3: CASSLALDPRRADTQYF. In DNA, the CDR3 is TGCGCCAGCAGCTTGGCCCTGGACCCCCGGCGGGCAGATACGCAGTATTTT.

This clonotype was picked up many times. The genes are TRBV7-9 and TRBJ1-1; unclear D gene. V gave up 5 bases and J gave up 2 bases, with 9 bases separating them. Looked up from germline, CDR1 is SEHNR and CDR2 is FQNEAQ (reference sequence). The CDR3 has 13 residues. CDR3 protein: CASSARLNTEAFF. CDR3 nucleotides: TGTGCCAGCAGCGCCCGTCTTAACACTGAAGCTTTCTTT.

This clonotype was seen ten or more times. V usage is TRBV7-2 and J usage is TRBJ1-1; unclear D gene. This CDR3 is built from 13 residues. Germline CDR1 SGHTA, CDR2 FQGNSA. The ends were cut back, 2 bases at V and 1 base at J, with 5 bases in the middle. The CDR3 nucleotides are TGTGCCAGCAGCTTAATGCAGAACACTGAAGCTTTCTTT. Its translation: CASSLMQNTEAFF.

This clonotype was picked up many times. This rearrangement joins TRBV29-1 to TRBJ2-3, with D tentatively TRBD1 (6 bases). The CDR3 sequence is 11 residues long. The V end was cut by 6 bases, the J end by 3 bases, with 7 bases between. Germline V CDR1 and CDR2: SQVTM, ANQGSEA. As DNA, the CDR3 is TGCAGCGTCCAGGGGACAGATACGCAGTATTTT. Translating it yields CSVQGTDTQYF.

This clonotype was observed at least ten times. The J gene is TRBJ2-5, the V gene TRBV6-2 or TRBV6-3, with 10 bases identical to TRBD1. This CDR3 comprises 13 residues. With V trimmed by 2 bases and J by 9 bases, 3 bases remained unmatched. Germline V gene sequence: CDR1 MNHEY, CDR2 SVGEGT. CDR3: CASSYGTGVAQYF. The CDR3 coding sequence is TGTGCCAGCAGTTACGGGACAGGGGTTGCCCAGTACTTC.

This clonotype showed up many times. This chain uses TRBV6-4 with TRBJ2-3, with 9 bases aligning to TRBD2. Germline V gene sequence: CDR1 MRHNA, CDR2 SNTAGT. The V and J ends lost 0 bases and 1 base, in that order; junction bases with no gene match: 5. The CDR3 spans 17 residues. The CDR3 DNA reads as TGTGCCAGCAGTGACTCGATCTCTAGCGGGGGCACAGATACGCAGTATTTT. Amino acid sequence: CASSDSISSGGTDTQYF.

The V call is TRBV6-4, the J call TRBJ2-1, with 7 bases matching TRBD2. The CDR3 loop spans 14 amino acids. Germline V CDR1 and CDR2: MRHNA, SNTAGT. The V and J ends lost 10 bases and 0 bases, in that order; junction bases with no gene match: 6. This chain's CDR3 is CAIKAGSSYNEQFF. In nucleotides, the CDR3 is TGTGCCATCAAAGCGGGGAGCTCCTACAATGAGCAGTTCTTC.

The J gene is TRBJ2-3, the V gene TRBV12-3 or TRBV12-4; D unresolved. Trimming shortened V by 1 base and J by 11 bases, and 10 bases separated the two germline ends. The CDR3 sequence is 12 residues long. The CDR3 nucleotides are TGTGCCAGCAGTTTAGAGGGTAGGATGCAGTATTTT. This gives the protein CASSLEGRMQYF.

The chain is built from TRBV7-2 and TRBJ2-1; TRBD2 agrees at 11 bases. Germline V gene sequence: CDR1 SGHTA, CDR2 FQGNSA. The V and J ends lost 1 base and 7 bases, in that order; junction bases with no gene match: 3. The CDR3 has 15 residues. Written as DNA, the CDR3 is TGTGCCAGCAGCTTAGAGCCTAGCGGGGGGAATGAGCAGTTCTTC. It specifies CASSLEPSGGNEQFF.

This clonotype was counted at least ten times. The gene calls are TRBV6-5 and TRBJ1-2; D is unclear. The CDR3 loop spans 12 amino acids. The germline V gene encodes CDR1 MNHEY and CDR2 SVGAGI. V lost 8 bases and J 4 bases, leaving 11 bases between the germline ends. CDR3 bases: TGTGCCAGCGGATCAACCTTCTATGGCTACACCTTC. It codes for CASGSTFYGYTF.